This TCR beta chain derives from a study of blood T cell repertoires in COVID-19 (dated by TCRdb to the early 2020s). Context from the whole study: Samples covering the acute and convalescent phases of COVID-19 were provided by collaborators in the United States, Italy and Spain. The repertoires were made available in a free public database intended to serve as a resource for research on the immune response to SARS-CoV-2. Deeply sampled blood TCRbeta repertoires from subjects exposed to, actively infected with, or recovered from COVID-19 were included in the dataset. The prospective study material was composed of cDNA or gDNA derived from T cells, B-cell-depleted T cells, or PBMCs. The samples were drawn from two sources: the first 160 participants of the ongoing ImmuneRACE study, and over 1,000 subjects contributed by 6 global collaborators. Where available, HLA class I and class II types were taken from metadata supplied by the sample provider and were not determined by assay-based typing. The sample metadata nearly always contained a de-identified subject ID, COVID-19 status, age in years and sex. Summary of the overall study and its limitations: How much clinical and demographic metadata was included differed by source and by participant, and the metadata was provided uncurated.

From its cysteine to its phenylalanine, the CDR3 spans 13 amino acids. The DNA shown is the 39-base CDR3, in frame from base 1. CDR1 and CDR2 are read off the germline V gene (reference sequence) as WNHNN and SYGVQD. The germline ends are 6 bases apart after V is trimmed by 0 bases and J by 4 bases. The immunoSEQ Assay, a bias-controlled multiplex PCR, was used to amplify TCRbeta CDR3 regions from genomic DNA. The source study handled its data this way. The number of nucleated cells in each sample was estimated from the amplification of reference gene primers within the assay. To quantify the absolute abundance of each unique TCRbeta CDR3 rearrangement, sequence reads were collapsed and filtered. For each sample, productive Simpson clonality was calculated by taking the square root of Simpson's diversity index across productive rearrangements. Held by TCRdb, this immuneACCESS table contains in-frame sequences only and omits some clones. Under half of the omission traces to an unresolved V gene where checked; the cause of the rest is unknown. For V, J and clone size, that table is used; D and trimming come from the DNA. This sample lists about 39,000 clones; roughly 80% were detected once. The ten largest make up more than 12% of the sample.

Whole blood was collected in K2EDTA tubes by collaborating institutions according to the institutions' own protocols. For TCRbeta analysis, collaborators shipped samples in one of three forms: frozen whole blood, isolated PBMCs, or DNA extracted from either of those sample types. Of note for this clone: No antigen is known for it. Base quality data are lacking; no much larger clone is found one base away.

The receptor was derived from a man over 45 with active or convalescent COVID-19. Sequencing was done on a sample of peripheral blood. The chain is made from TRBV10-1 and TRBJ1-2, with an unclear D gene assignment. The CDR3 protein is CASSESGSYGYTF. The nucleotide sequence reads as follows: TGCGCCAGCAGTGAGTCGGGCAGCTATGGCTACACCTTC.